The 18 T cell receptor beta chains below all came from one sample that was sequenced in a study of CD8 T cells in Susac syndrome. The authors reverse transcribed roughly 0.45 to 1 ug RNA with random hexamers. TCRdb reanalysed the immunoSEQ multiplex PCR reads using MiXCR and keeps one entry per CDR3 protein. The data hold approximately 190,000 distinct CDR3 sequences, with approximately 95% observed a single time. Sequencing input: CD8+ T cells from PBMCs. The receptors here all came from a human donor with Susac syndrome.

This clonotype was recorded once. The V and J genes are TRBV6-1 and TRBJ2-1, with D possibly being TRBD2 (7 bases). The ends were cut back, 6 bases at V and 0 bases at J, with 24 bases in the middle. Germline CDR1 reads MNHNS; CDR2 reads SASEGT. The CDR3 runs to 19 residues. The DNA for the CDR3 is TGTGCCAGCAGGAAGGGGGTTCGTAAGGGCGGGAGCTCCTACAATGAGCAGTTCTTC. This codes for CASRKGVRKGGSSYNEQFF.

The chain uses TRBV6-1 and TRBJ2-7; 7 nucleotides match TRBD1. J lost 0 bases, V lost 5 bases, and 7 bases had no gene match. Germline CDR1 MNHNS, CDR2 SASEGT. The CDR3 extends over 15 amino acids. CDR3 region: CASSPPGQLSYEQYF. CDR3 bases: TGTGCCAGCAGTCCACCGGGACAGCTCTCCTACGAGCAGTACTTC.

The chain uses TRBV20-1 and TRBJ1-3; D ambiguous. Per germline, CDR1 DFQATT and CDR2 SNEGSKA (reference sequence). V lost 3 bases and J 2 bases, leaving 8 bases between the germline ends. The CDR3 covers 13 residues. CDR3 loop: CSAREGAGNTIYF. DNA of the CDR3: TGCAGTGCTAGGGAAGGCGCTGGAAACACCATATATTTT.

The chain recombines TRBV19 with TRBJ2-5; D unclear. The CDR3 runs to 14 residues. Germline-derived CDR1 and CDR2 are LNHDA and SQIVND (reference sequence). Trimming took 6 bases from V and 3 from J, leaving 14 bases between them. The CDR3 here is CASSHRPWEETQYF. In nucleotides, the CDR3 is TGTGCCAGTAGCCATAGACCTTGGGAAGAGACCCAGTACTTC.

The gene calls are TRBV24-1 and TRBJ2-2, with TRBD1 as a possible D gene (6 bases). The V gene lost 0 bases and the J gene lost 7 bases, with 8 bases spanning the gap. Germline V CDR1 and CDR2: KGHDR, SFDVKD. CDR3 length equals 14 residues. The CDR3, as DNA: TGTGCCACCAGTGATTTGCAGGGGATCGGGGAGCTGTTTTTT. Protein: CATSDLQGIGELFF.

This chain connects TRBV24-1 to TRBJ1-5; D not certain. V was shortened by 2 bases and J by 0 bases, with 7 bases between the two germline ends. CDR1 and CDR2 (germline): KGHDR, SFDVKD. The length of the CDR3 is 15 residues. The CDR3 nucleotides are TGTGCCACCAGTGATTCGAGGGATAGCAATCAGCCCCAGCATTTT. As protein: CATSDSRDSNQPQHF.

V and J are TRBV10-3 and TRBJ1-2; D is possibly TRBD1 (5 bases). From germline, CDR1 is ENHRY and CDR2 SYGVKD. This CDR3 spans 13 amino acids. V lost 4 bases and J 1 base, leaving 7 bases between the germline ends. The DNA of the CDR3 is TGTGCCATCAGTGTGGACAATAACTATGGCTACACCTTC. It specifies CAISVDNNYGYTF.

The chain is built from TRBV5-1 and TRBJ1-1; D is ambiguous. CDR1 is SGHRS, CDR2 YFSETQ, per germline. The CDR3 is made up of 16 amino acids. V was shortened by 0 bases and J by 4 bases, with 16 bases between the two germline ends. CDR3 residues: CASSLEVSGWSTEAFF. CDR3 bases: TGCGCCAGCAGCTTGGAAGTGTCCGGGTGGTCCACTGAAGCTTTCTTT. The full variable domain, its missing parts supplied by reference TRBV5-1 and TRBJ1-1, is KAGVTQTPRYLIKTRGQQVTLSCSPISGHRSVSWYQQTPGQGLQFLFEYFSETQRNKGNFPGRFSGRQFSNSRSEMNVSTLELGDSALYLCASSLEVSGWSTEAFFGQGTRLTVV.

Only one count was recorded for this clonotype. The chain carries TRBV19 and TRBJ1-6; 8 nucleotides line up with TRBD1. The V gene's germline CDR1 is LNHDA and CDR2 SQIVND (reference sequence). V gave up 6 bases and J gave up 10 bases; unmatched junction bases: 11. This CDR3 has 15 amino acids. The CDR3 region is CASRPDRGVGSPLHF. Written as DNA, the CDR3 is TGTGCCAGTAGGCCAGACAGGGGTGTCGGATCACCCCTCCACTTT.

CDR3 region: CASSPQETTDTQYF. The CDR3 DNA follows: TGTGCCAGCAGCCCTCAAGAGACAACAGATACGCAGTATTTT. The J gene is TRBJ2-3, the V gene TRBV13, with D unresolved. Per germline, CDR1 PRHDT and CDR2 FYEKMQ (reference sequence). Between the trimmed V and J ends, which lost 5 bases and 3 bases, there was a span of 12 bases. The CDR3 extends over 14 amino acids.

The CDR3 is CASSKSGGEQTQYF. As DNA, the CDR3 is TGTGCCAGCAGCAAATCAGGGGGCGAACAGACCCAGTACTTC. The rearrangement links TRBV9 to TRBJ2-5; TRBD1 matches 8 bases. Germline CDR1 reads SGDLS; CDR2 reads YYNGEE. Trimming at V came to 4 bases and at J to 6 bases, leaving 8 bases not matched to a gene. The CDR3 has 14 amino acids.

The chain combines TRBV12-3 or TRBV12-4 with TRBJ2-3; the D gene is possibly TRBD1 (5 bases). This CDR3 has 15 residues. V lost 3 bases to trimming and J lost 0 bases, with 10 bases between them. The CDR3, as DNA: TGTGCCAGCAGTTTCAACACAGGAAGCACAGATACGCAGTATTTT. It translates to CASSFNTGSTDTQYF.

The V and J genes are TRBV20-1 and TRBJ1-3; unclear D gene. Germline CDR1 DFQATT, CDR2 SNEGSKA (reference sequence). V was pared by 5 bases and J by 3 bases, with 8 bases between. The CDR3 length is 12 residues. CDR3 bases: TGCAGTGCTGAAGACGGTGGAAACACCATATATTTT. Translation gives CSAEDGGNTIYF.

The rearrangement uses TRBV5-1 and TRBJ2-1; D unclear. The germline V gene encodes CDR1 SGHRS and CDR2 YFSETQ. This CDR3 has 12 amino acids. Trimming took 3 bases from V and 5 from J, leaving 6 bases between them. The CDR3 DNA reads as TGCGCCAGCAGCTACGGTAACAATGAGCAGTTCTTC. Translating gives CASSYGNNEQFF.

The V call is TRBV7-8, the J call TRBJ2-5; weak D call: TRBD2 (7 bases). With 5 bases removed from V and 3 bases from J, the gap between germline ends came to 13 bases. From germline, CDR1 is SGHVS and CDR2 FQNEAQ. The CDR3 consists of 14 residues. The CDR3 DNA is TGTGCCAGCAGCCCGGAGGGGGGGGAAGAGACCCAGTACTTC. It translates to CASSPEGGEETQYF.

The V gene is TRBV20-1, the J gene TRBJ1-2; 7 bases line up with TRBD1. Trimming removed 2 bases from V and 7 bases from J; junction bases left unmatched: 13. Germline lookup yields CDR1 DFQATT and CDR2 SNEGSKA (reference sequence). The CDR3 has 15 residues. The CDR3 region is CSARYPTGAGLGYTF. DNA of the CDR3: TGCAGTGCTAGATACCCAACAGGGGCAGGACTTGGCTACACCTTC.

The chain combines TRBV9 with TRBJ2-5, with a tentative D call TRBD2 (6 bases). The germline V and J ends were trimmed by 4 bases and 7 bases, with 14 bases remaining between them. Germline V gene sequence: CDR1 SGDLS, CDR2 YYNGEE. This CDR3 spans 13 amino acids. In DNA form, the CDR3 reads TGTGCCAGCAGCACCGGGGGTAGTGGGACCCAGTACTTC. This codes for CASSTGGSGTQYF.

The chain is built from TRBV5-1 and TRBJ2-4; TRBD1 is a possible D gene (5 bases). Trimming removed 0 bases at V and 0 bases at J, with 10 bases between. The CDR3 runs 16 residues. Germline assignment: CDR1 SGHRS and CDR2 YFSETQ. CDR3 in DNA: TGCGCCAGCAGCTTGGAGGCAGGGATAGCCAAAAACATTCAGTACTTC. The encoded protein is CASSLEAGIAKNIQYF.